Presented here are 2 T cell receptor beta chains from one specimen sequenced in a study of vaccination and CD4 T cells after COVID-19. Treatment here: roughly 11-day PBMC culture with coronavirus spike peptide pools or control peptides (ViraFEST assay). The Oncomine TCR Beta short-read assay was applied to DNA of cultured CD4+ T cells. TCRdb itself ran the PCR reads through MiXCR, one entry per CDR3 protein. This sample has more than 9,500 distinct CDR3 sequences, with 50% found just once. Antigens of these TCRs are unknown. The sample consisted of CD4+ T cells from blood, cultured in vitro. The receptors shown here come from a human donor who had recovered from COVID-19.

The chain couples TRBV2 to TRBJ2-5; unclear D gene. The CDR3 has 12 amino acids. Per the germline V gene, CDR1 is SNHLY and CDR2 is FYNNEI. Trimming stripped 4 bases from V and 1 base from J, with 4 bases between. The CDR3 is CASSVVQETQYF. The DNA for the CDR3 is TGTGCCAGCAGTGTTGTCCAAGAGACCCAGTACTTC.

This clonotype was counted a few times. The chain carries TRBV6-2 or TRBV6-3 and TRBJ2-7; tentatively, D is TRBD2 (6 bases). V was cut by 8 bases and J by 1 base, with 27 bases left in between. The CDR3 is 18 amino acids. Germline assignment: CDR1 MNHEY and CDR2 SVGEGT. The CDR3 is CASGIGGSARHFSYEQYF. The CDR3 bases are TGTGCCAGCGGAATCGGGGGTAGCGCGAGGCATTTTTCCTACGAGCAGTACTTC.